This TCR beta chain came from a study of early T cells in non-severe SARS-CoV-2 infection. Study-wide background: Unsorted whole blood bulk RNA was sequenced, with unpaired chains. General study results and limits: Lookups in VDJdb leaned toward anti-spike CD8 responses and missed private and CD4 specificities.

CDR1 is SNHLY and CDR2 is FYNNEI in the germline V gene. The CDR3 has 14 amino acids. Trimming at V came to 7 bases and at J to 9 bases, leaving 15 bases not matched to a gene. Note on this clonotype: Antigen unknown.

Unique molecular identifiers (one per individual cDNA molecule) were attached. Using its own MiXCR run on the 5' RACE reads, TCRdb lists one record per CDR3 protein. The sample has 40,000 to 60,000 distinct CDR3 sequences, about 6% seen once. The clonotype was recovered from an adult who was a healthcare worker with PCR-confirmed SARS-CoV-2 infection or an uninfected control (not recorded which). J is TRBJ2-7 and V is TRBV2, with 7 bases aligning to TRBD1. This specimen consisted of whole blood, obtained at baseline. The CDR3 DNA reads TGTGCCAGCAACGTAGGGACAGTCCAACTTCGGCAGTACTTC. Encoded protein: CASNVGTVQLRQYF.